The clone carrying this TCR beta chain was observed once. The data belong to a study of blood T cell repertoires in COVID-19. Data came from immunoSEQ multiplex PCR; TCRdb stores just in-frame clones and leaves some out. The sample has tens of thousands of clones, roughly 90% seen once. CDR3 length: 15 residues. Trimming pared 4 bases from V and 6 bases from J, leaving 19 bases between. Germline-derived CDR1 and CDR2 are SGHKS and YYEKEE (reference sequence). Source material: peripheral blood. The rearrangement joins TRBV5-5 to TRBJ1-2; tentatively, D is TRBD1 (6 bases). This TCR derives from a woman aged 40 to 49 with active or convalescent COVID-19. For the CDR3, the DNA is TGTGCCAGCAGCCCGCCGAGAGGCGGGGGCAATGGCTACACCTTC. It translates to CASSPPRGGGNGYTF.